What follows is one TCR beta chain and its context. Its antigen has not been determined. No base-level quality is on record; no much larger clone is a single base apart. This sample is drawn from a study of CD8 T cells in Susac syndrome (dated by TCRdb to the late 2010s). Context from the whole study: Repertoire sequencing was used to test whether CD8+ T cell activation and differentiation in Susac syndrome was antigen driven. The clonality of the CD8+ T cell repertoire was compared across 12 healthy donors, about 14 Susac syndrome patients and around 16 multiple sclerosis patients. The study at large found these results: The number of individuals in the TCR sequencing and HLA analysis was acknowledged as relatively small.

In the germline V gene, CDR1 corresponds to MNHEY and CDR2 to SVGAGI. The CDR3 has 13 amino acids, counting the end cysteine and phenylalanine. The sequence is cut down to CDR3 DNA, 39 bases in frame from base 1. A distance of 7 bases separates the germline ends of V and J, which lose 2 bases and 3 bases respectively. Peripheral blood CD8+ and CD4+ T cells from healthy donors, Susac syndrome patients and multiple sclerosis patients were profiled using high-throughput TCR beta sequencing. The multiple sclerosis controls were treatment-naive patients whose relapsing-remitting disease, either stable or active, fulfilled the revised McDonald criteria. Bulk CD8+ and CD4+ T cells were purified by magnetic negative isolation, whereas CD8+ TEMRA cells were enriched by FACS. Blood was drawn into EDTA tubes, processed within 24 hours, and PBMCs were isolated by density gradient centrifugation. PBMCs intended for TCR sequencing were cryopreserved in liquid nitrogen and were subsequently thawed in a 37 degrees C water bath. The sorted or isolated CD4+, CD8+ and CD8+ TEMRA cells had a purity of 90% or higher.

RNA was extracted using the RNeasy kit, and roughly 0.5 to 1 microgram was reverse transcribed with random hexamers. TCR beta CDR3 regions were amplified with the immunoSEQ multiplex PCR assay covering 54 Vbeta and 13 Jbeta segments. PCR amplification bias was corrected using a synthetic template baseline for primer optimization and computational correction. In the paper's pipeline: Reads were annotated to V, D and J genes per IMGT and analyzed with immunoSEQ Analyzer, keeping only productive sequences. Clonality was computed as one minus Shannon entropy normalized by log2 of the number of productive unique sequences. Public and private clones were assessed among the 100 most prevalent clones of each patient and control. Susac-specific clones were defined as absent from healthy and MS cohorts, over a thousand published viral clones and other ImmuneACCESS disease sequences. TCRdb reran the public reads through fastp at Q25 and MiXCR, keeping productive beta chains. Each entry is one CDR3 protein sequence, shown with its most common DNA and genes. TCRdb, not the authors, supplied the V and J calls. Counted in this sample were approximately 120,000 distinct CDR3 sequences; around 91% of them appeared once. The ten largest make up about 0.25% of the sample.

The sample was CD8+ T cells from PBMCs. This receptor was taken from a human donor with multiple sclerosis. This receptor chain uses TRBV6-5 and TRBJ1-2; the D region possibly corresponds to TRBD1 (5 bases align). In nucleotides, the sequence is TGTGCCAGCAGTTACGGGGGTGACTATGGCTACACCTTC. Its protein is CASSYGGDYGYTF.